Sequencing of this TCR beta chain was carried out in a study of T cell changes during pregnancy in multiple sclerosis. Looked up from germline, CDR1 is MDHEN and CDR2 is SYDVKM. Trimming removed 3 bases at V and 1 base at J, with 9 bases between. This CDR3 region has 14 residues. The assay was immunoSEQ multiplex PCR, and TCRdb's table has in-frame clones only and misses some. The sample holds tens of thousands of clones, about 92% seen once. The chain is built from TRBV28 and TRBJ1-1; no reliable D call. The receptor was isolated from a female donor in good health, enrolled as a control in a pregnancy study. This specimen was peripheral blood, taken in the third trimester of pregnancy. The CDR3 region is CASSFYSQNTEAFF. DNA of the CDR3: TGTGCCAGCAGTTTTTACAGCCAGAACACTGAAGCTTTCTTT.